The sequence of this T cell receptor beta chain was determined in a study of shared clonotypes between healthy human individuals. The CDR3 sequence is 13 residues long. Trimming shortened V by 1 base and J by 5 bases, and 9 bases separated the two germline ends. The germline CDR1 and CDR2 sequences are SEHNR and FQNEAQ (reference sequence). The naive CD8 fraction comprised CD45RO-negative cells positively selected for CCR7 and excluded terminally differentiated effector memory CD45RA+ cells. Using immunoSEQ multiplex PCR, the repertoire was profiled, and TCRdb retains in-frame clones only, with some absent. The table lists around 2,000,000 clones, about 95% of them singletons.

The specimen sequenced was naive CD8+ T cells sorted from blood. The clonotype was recovered from a man aged 18-30 years in good health. J is TRBJ2-7 and V is TRBV7-9, with D uncertain. The CDR3 here is CASSLVLVNEQYF. The CDR3 DNA follows: TGTGCCAGCAGCTTAGTGCTAGTCAACGAGCAGTACTTC.